This T cell receptor (beta chain) was obtained from a study of T cells in Graves' hyperthyroidism and ophthalmopathy. Amplified TCR beta CDR3 regions came from RNA transcripts. Primed by the HTBI set, a first-round RT-PCR was run on the TCR CDR3. TCRdb re-derived calls from the multiplex PCR reads in MiXCR, one entry per CDR3 protein. The sample carries about 540,000 distinct CDR3 sequences, 46% recorded once. The J segment lost 2 bases and the V segment lost 6 bases, leaving 4 bases of the junction unmatched. The length of the CDR3 is 14 residues. This chain connects TRBV12-3 or TRBV12-4 to TRBJ1-3, with 7 bases aligning to TRBD1. The source is a woman aged 18-29 years with Graves' hyperthyroidism. Input material: peripheral blood or thyroid tissue (not recorded which). The CDR3 DNA reads TGTGCCAGCAGGCAAGGGACAGCTGGAAACACCATATATTTT. Its translation: CASRQGTAGNTIYF.